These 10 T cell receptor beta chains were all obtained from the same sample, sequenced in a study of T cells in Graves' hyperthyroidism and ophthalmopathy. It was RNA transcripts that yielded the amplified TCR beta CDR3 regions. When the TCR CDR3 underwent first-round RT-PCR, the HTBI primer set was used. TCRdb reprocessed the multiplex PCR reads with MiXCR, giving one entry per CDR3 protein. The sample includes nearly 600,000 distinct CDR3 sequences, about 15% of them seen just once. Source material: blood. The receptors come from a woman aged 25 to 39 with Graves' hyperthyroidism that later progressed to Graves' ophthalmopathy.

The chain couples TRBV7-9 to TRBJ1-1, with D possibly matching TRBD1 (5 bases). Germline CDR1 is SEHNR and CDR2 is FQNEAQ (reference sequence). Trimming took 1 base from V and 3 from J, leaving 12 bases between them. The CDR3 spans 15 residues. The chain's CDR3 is CASSLGGNLYTEAFF. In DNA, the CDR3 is TGTGCCAGCAGCTTAGGGGGCAACTTGTACACTGAAGCTTTCTTT.

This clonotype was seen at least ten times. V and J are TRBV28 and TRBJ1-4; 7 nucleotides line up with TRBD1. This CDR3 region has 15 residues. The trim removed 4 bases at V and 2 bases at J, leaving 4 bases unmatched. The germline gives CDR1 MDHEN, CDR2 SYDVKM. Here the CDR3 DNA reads TGTGCCAGCAGTTCGAGGGGGCCTACTAATGAAAAACTGTTTTTT. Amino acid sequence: CASSSRGPTNEKLFF.

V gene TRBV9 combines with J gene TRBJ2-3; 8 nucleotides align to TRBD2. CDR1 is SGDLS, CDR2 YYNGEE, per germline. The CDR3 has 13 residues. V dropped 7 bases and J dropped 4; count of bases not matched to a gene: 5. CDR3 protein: CASRREDPDTQYF. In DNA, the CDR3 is TGTGCCAGCCGGCGGGAGGACCCAGATACGCAGTATTTT.

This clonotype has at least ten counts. Written as DNA, the CDR3 is TGCGCCAGCAGCTTAGGGGTCCAGGGCGGAACTGAAGCTTTCTTT. Translating it yields CASSLGVQGGTEAFF. The chain combines TRBV5-1 with TRBJ1-1, with D tentatively TRBD1 (5 bases). The CDR3 is made up of 15 amino acids. V was trimmed by 2 bases and J by 5 bases, leaving 16 bases between them. Looked up from germline, CDR1 is SGHRS and CDR2 is YFSETQ.

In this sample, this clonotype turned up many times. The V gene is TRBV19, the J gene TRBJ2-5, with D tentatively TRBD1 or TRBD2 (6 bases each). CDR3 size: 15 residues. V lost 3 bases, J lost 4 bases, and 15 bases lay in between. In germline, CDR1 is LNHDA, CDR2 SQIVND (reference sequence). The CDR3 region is CASSMGGHPSETQYF. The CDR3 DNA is TGTGCCAGTAGTATGGGGGGACACCCGTCAGAGACCCAGTACTTC.

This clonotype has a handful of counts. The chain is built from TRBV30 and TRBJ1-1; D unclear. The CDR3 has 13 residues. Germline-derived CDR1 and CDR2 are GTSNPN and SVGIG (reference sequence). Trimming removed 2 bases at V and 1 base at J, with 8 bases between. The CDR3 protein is CAWSIRGNTEAFF. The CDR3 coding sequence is TGTGCCTGGAGTATCCGCGGGAACACTGAAGCTTTCTTT.

The CDR3, as DNA: TGTGCCTGGAGCAAGAATTTGAACACTGAAGCTTTCTTT. Translating gives CAWSKNLNTEAFF. The chain carries TRBV30 and TRBJ1-1; D gene uncertain. There are 13 residues in the CDR3. Germline V gene sequence: CDR1 GTSNPN, CDR2 SVGIG (reference sequence). The ends were cut back, 3 bases at V and 0 bases at J, with 8 bases in the middle.

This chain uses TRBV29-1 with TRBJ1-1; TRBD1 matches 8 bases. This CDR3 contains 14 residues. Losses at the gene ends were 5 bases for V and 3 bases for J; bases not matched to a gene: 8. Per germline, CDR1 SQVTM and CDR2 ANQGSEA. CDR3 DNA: TGCAGCGTTAGCTACAGGGGGAAGTACACTGAAGCTTTCTTT. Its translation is CSVSYRGKYTEAFF.

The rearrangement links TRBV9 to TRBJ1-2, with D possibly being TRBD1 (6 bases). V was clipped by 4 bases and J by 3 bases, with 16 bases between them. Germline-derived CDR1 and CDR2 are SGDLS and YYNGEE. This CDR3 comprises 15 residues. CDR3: CASSPGGQLDYGYTF. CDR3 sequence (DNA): TGTGCCAGCAGCCCAGGTGGACAGCTTGACTATGGCTACACCTTC.

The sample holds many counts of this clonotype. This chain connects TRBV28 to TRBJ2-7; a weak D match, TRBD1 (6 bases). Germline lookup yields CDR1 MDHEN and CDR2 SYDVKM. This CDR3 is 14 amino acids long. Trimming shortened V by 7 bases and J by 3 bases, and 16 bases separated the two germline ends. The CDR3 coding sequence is TGTGCCAGCACCCCGAGACAGGCGATCTACGAGCAGTACTTC. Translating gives CASTPRQAIYEQYF.